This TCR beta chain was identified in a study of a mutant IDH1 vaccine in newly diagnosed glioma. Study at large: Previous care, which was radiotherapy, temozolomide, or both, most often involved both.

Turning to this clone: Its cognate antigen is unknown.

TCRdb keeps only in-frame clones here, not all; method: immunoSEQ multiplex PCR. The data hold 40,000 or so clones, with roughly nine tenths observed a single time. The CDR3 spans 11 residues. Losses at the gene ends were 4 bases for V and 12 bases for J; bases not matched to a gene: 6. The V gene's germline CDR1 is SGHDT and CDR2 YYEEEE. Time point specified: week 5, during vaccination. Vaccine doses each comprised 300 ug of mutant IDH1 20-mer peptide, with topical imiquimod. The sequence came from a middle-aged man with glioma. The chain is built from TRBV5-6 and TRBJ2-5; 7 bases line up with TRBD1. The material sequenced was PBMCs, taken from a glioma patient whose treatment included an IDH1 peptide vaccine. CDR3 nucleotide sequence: TGTGCCAGCAGCACAACAGGGGCCAAGTACTTC. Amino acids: CASSTTGAKYF.